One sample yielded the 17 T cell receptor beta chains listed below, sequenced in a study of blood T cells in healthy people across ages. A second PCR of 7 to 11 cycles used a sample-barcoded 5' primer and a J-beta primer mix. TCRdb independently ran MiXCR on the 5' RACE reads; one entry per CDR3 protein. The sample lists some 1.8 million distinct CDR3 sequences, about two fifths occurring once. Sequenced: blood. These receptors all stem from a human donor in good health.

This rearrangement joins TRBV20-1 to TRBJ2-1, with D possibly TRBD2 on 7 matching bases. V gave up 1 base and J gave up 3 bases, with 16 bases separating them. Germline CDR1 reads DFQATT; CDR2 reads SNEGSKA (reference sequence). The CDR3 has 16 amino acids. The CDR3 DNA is TGCAGTGCTAGAGCTCTTACGGGGGGCCTCTACAATGAGCAGTTCTTC. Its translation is CSARALTGGLYNEQFF.

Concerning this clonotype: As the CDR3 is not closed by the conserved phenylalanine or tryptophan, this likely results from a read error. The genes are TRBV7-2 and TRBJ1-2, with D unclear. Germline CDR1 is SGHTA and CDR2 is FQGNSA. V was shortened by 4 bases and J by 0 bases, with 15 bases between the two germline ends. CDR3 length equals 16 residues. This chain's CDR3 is CASSSQGGEANYGYTC. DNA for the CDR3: TGTGCCAGCAGCTCCCAAGGTGGGGAAGCTAACTATGGCTACACCTGC.

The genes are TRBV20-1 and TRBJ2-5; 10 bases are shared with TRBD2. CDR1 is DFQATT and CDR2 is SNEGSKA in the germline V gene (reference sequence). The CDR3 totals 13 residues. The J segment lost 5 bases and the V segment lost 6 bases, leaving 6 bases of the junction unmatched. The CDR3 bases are TGCAGTGCCAAGCGGGGGGGCCGGGAGACCCAGTACTTC. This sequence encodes CSAKRGGRETQYF.

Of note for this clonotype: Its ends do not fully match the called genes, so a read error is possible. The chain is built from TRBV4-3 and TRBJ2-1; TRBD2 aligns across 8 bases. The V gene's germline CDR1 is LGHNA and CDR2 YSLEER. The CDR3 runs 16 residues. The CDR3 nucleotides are TGCGCCAGCAGCCACGGACTAGCTAGCTCCTGCAATGAGCAGTTCTTC. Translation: CASSHGLASSCNEQFF.

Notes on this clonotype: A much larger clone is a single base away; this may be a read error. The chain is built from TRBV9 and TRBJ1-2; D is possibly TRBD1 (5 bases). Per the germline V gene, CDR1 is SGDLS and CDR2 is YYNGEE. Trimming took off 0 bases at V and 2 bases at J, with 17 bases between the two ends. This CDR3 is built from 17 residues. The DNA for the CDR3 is TGTGCCAGCAGCGTAGACCCAGACTACGGGACCAACTATGGCTACACCTTC. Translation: CASSVDPDYGTNYGYTF.

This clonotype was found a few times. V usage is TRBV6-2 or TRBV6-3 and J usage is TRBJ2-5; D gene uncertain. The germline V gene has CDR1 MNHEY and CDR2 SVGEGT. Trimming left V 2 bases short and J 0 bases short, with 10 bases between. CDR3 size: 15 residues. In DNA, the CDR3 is TGTGCCAGCAGTTACATAAGGCGGAACCAAGAGACCCAGTACTTC. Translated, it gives CASSYIRRNQETQYF.

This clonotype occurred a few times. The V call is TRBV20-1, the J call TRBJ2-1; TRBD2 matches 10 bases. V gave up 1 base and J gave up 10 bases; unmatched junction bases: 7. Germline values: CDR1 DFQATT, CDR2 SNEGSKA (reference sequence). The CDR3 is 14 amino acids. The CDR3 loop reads CSARVSGGHGEQFF. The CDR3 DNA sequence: TGCAGTGCTAGAGTTAGCGGGGGGCACGGGGAGCAGTTCTTC.

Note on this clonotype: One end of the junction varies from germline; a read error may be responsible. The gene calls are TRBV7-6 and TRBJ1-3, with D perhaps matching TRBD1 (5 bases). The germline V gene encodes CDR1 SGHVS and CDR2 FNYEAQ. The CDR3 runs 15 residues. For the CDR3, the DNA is TGTGCCAGCAGCTTAGCTGGGCAGGGAGGAAACACCGTATATTTT. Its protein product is CASSLAGQGGNTVYF.

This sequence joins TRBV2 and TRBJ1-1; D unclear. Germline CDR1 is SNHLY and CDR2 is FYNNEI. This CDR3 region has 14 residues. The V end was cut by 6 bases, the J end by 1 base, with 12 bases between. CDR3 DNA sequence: TGTGCCAGCAGGAGAGACGGCCCGAACACTGAAGCTTTCTTT. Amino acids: CASRRDGPNTEAFF.

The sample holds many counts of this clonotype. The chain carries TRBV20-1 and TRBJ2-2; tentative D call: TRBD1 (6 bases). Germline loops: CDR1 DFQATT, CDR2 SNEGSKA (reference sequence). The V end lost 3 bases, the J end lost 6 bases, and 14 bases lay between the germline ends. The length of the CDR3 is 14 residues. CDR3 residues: CSAREQGRSGELFF. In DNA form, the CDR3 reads TGCAGTGCTAGGGAACAGGGAAGGTCCGGGGAGCTGTTTTTT.

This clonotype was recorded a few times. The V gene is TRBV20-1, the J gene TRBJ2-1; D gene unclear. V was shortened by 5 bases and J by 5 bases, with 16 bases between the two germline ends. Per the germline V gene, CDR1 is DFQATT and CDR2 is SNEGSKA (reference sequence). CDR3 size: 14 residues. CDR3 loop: CSALMGKVDNEQFF. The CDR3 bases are TGCAGTGCTCTAATGGGCAAAGTGGACAATGAGCAGTTCTTC.

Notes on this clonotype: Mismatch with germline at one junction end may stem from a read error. In nucleotides, the CDR3 is TGTGCCAGCGGCCAAGCTTCGGGGGCATCAGGCTACACCTTC. This codes for CASGQASGASGYTF. This chain uses TRBV4-2 with TRBJ1-2, with a tentative D call TRBD1 (6 bases). The germline CDR1 and CDR2 sequences are LGHNA and YNFKEQ. The CDR3 runs to 14 residues.

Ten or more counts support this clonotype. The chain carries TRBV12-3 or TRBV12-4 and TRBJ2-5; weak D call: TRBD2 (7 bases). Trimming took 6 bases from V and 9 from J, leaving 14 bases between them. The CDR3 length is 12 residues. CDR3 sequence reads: CASSRNGGPQYF. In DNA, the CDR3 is TGTGCCAGCAGCCGAAACGGGGGGCCCCAGTACTTC.

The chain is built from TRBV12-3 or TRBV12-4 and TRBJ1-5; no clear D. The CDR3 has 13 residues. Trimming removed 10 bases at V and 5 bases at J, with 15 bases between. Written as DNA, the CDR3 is TGTGCCACCGGGCTCGGCTTACATCAGCCCCAGCATTTT. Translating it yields CATGLGLHQPQHF.

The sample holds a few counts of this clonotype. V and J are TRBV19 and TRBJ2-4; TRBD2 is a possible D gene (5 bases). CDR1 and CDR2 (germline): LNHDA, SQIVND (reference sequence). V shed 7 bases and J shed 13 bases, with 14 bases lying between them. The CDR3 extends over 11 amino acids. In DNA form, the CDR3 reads TGTGCCAGTACCCAAGGACTTGAGCAGTACTTC. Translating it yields CASTQGLEQYF.

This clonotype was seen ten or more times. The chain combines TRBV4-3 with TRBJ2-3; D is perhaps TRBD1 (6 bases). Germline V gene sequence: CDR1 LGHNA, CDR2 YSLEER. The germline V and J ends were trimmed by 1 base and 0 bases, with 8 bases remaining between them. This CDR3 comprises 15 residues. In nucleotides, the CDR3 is TGCGCCAGCAGCCAAGCACAGGGAAGCACAGATACGCAGTATTTT. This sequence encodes CASSQAQGSTDTQYF.

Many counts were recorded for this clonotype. CDR3 amino acids: CASSLIFPSSYNSPLHF. CDR3 DNA sequence: TGTGCCAGCAGTTTAATTTTCCCCAGCTCCTATAATTCACCCCTCCACTTT. This rearrangement joins TRBV27 to TRBJ1-6; D unclear. The germline gives CDR1 MNHEY, CDR2 SMNVEV (reference sequence). The CDR3 is 17 amino acids. With 2 bases removed from V and 0 bases from J, the gap between germline ends came to 11 bases.